A single sample gave rise to the 23 T cell receptor beta chains below, sequenced in a study of cytomegalovirus exposure and HLA in healthy donors. Amplification used 60 Vbeta primers and 13 Jbeta primers. TCRdb keeps only in-frame clones here, not all; method: immunoSEQ multiplex PCR. Of around 170,000 clones in the sample, 80% are singletons; the top ten hold roughly 2%. The sample consisted of PBMCs. These receptors came from a woman aged 25-40 years in good health and CMV-seronegative.

The chain couples TRBV5-1 to TRBJ2-7, with D tentatively TRBD2 (6 bases). Trimming left V 2 bases short and J 2 bases short, with 23 bases between. Germline values: CDR1 SGHRS, CDR2 YFSETQ. There are 18 residues in the CDR3. CDR3 in amino acids: CASSFTLAGSPLTYEQYF. The CDR3, as DNA: TGCGCCAGCAGCTTCACCCTTGCGGGGAGCCCTCTTACCTACGAGCAGTACTTC.

The chain carries TRBV4-3 and TRBJ1-1; 7 nucleotides agree with TRBD1. CDR1 and CDR2 (germline): LGHNA, YSLEER. V lost 0 bases, J lost 6 bases, and 10 bases stayed unmatched. The CDR3 has 16 amino acids. DNA of the CDR3: TGCGCCAGCAGCCAAGATGGGGGGACAGTTTCCGCTGAAGCTTTCTTT. This sequence encodes CASSQDGGTVSAEAFF.

This clone was seen only a few times. The chain recombines TRBV4-2 with TRBJ1-2; D call uncertain. The CDR3 has 15 residues. In germline, CDR1 is LGHNA, CDR2 YNFKEQ. V lost 1 base to trimming and J lost 0 bases, with 9 bases between them. The DNA of the CDR3 is TGTGCCAGCAGCCAAGGGGCAGAAGCTAACTATGGCTACACCTTC. Translation gives CASSQGAEANYGYTF.

The V call is TRBV5-6, the J call TRBJ2-5, with 8 positions matching TRBD1. The germline V gene encodes CDR1 SGHDT and CDR2 YYEEEE. Losses at the gene ends were 4 bases for V and 7 bases for J; bases not matched to a gene: 9. CDR3 length equals 14 residues. The CDR3 region is CASSLGQGAGTQYF. CDR3 bases: TGTGCCAGCAGCCTCGGGCAGGGGGCTGGGACCCAGTACTTC.

V usage is TRBV2 and J usage is TRBJ2-1, with 11 nucleotides matching TRBD2. In germline, CDR1 is SNHLY, CDR2 FYNNEI. J lost 4 bases, V lost 3 bases, and 8 bases had no gene match. CDR3 length: 17 amino acids. The CDR3 region has the DNA TGTGCCAGCAGTGACGTTATACTAGCGGGGGATTACAATGAGCAGTTCTTC. Its protein is CASSDVILAGDYNEQFF. Variable domain in full (rest from reference TRBV2 and TRBJ2-1): EPEVTQTPSHQVTQMGQEVILRCVPISNHLYFYWYRQILGQKVEFLVSFYNNEISEKSEIFDDQFSVERPDGSNFTLKIRSTKLEDSAMYFCASSDVILAGDYNEQFFGPGTRLTVL.

This clone has only one observation. The gene calls are TRBV7-8 and TRBJ2-7; 9 bases align to TRBD1. CDR1 is SGHVS and CDR2 is FQNEAQ in the germline V gene. CDR3 length equals 14 residues. Trimming cost V 4 bases and J 4 bases; bases outside gene matches: 5. The CDR3, as DNA: TGTGCCAGCAGCTCCGGACAGGGGAGGTACGAGCAGTACTTC. It yields the protein CASSSGQGRYEQYF.

The J gene is TRBJ2-4, the V gene TRBV7-3; 9 positions agree with TRBD1. Germline lookup yields CDR1 SGHTA and CDR2 FQGTGA. The ends lost 2 bases at V and 1 base at J; junction bases unmatched: 3. The CDR3 consists of 16 residues. CDR3 region: CASSLGQGRAKNIQYF. CDR3 nucleotide sequence: TGTGCCAGCAGCTTAGGACAGGGGAGGGCCAAAAACATTCAGTACTTC.

The chain links TRBV4-1 to TRBJ1-1; no clear D gene. The CDR3 spans 13 residues. The ends were cut back, 5 bases at V and 1 base at J, with 8 bases in the middle. CDR1 and CDR2 (germline): MGHRA, YSYEKL. CDR3 DNA sequence: TGCGCCAGCAGCAAACAGCAGAACACTGAAGCTTTCTTT. Its protein is CASSKQQNTEAFF.

The rearrangement joins TRBV6-1 to TRBJ2-7, with a tentative D call TRBD2 (6 bases). This CDR3 is built from 15 residues. With 4 bases removed from V and 2 bases from J, the gap between germline ends came to 15 bases. Per germline, CDR1 MNHNS and CDR2 SASEGT. CDR3: CASSALPGVTYEQYF. Written as DNA, the CDR3 is TGTGCCAGCAGTGCCCTCCCGGGGGTTACCTACGAGCAGTACTTC.

The chain carries TRBV6-5 and TRBJ2-7, with D possibly being TRBD2 (7 bases). V was shortened by 7 bases and J by 0 bases, with 10 bases between the two germline ends. The CDR3 runs to 13 residues. The germline CDR1 and CDR2 sequences are MNHEY and SVGAGI. CDR3 nucleotide sequence: TGTGCCAGCAAGGGGGAGGGCTCCTACGAGCAGTACTTC. This codes for CASKGEGSYEQYF.

The V gene is TRBV5-6, the J gene TRBJ1-1; TRBD1 might be the D (6 bases). This CDR3 spans 15 amino acids. With 1 base removed from V and 7 bases from J, the gap between germline ends came to 17 bases. Germline assignment: CDR1 SGHDT and CDR2 YYEEEE. The CDR3 loop is CASSLWQGSSNEAFF. For the CDR3, the DNA is TGTGCCAGCAGCTTGTGGCAGGGGAGCTCCAATGAAGCTTTCTTT.

The chain couples TRBV9 to TRBJ2-2; 7 nucleotides match TRBD1. V lost 8 bases to trimming and J lost 7 bases; unmatched junction nucleotides: 5. The CDR3 length is 12 residues. Germline CDR1 and CDR2: SGDLS and YYNGEE. CDR3 coding DNA: TGTGCCAGTACTAGGGACAGCGGGGAGCTGTTTTTT. Translation gives CASTRDSGELFF.

This chain uses TRBV5-6 with TRBJ1-2; 8 nucleotides match TRBD1. The junction had 8 bases not matched to a gene; V was cut back by 0 bases and J by 4 bases. The CDR3 spans 16 residues. CDR1 and CDR2 from the germline V gene are SGHDT and YYEEEE. The CDR3 DNA is TGTGCCAGCAGCTTGGCCTCAGGGGGCGCGGGCTATGGCTACACCTTC. Protein product: CASSLASGGAGYGYTF. The variable domain in full, completed from reference TRBV5-6 and TRBJ1-2, reads DAGVTQSPTHLIKTRGQQVTLRCSPKSGHDTVSWYQQALGQGPQFIFQYYEEEERQRGNFPDRFSGHQFPNYSSELNVNALLLGDSALYLCASSLASGGAGYGYTFGSGTRLTVV.

In DNA, the CDR3 is TGTGCCAGTAGCGTAACAGGGGGGACTGGAAACACCATATATTTT. Amino acids: CASSVTGGTGNTIYF. The chain links TRBV19 to TRBJ1-3; 8 nucleotides match TRBD1. The CDR3 is 15 amino acids. Germline V gives CDR1 LNHDA, CDR2 SQIVND (reference sequence). V dropped 6 bases and J dropped 2; count of bases not matched to a gene: 6. Variable domain in full (rest from reference TRBV19 and TRBJ1-3): DGGITQSPKYLFRKEGQNVTLSCEQNLNHDAMYWYRQDPGQGLRLIYYSQIVNDFQKGDIAEGYSVSREKKESFPLTVTSAQKNPTAFYLCASSVTGGTGNTIYFGEGSWLTVV.

The rearrangement joins TRBV30 to TRBJ2-1, with D perhaps matching TRBD1 (6 bases). V lost 8 bases and J 0 bases, leaving 14 bases between the germline ends. CDR3 length: 14 amino acids. Germline CDR1 and CDR2: GTSNPN and SVGIG (reference sequence). The CDR3 sequence: CALEQGRSYNEQFF. The CDR3 DNA reads TGTGCCCTGGAACAGGGTCGCTCCTACAATGAGCAGTTCTTC.

This clone was counted between two and nine times. The V and J genes are TRBV29-1 and TRBJ1-4; the match to TRBD1 covers 8 bases. V was pared by 3 bases and J by 7 bases, with 1 base of the junction left unmatched. This CDR3 region has 12 residues. The germline CDR1 and CDR2 sequences are SQVTM and ANQGSEA. CDR3 nucleotides: TGCAGCGTTGATACAGGGGGTGAAAAACTGTTTTTT. Translating it yields CSVDTGGEKLFF.

This clone has more than one count but fewer than ten. The J gene is TRBJ1-2, the V gene TRBV13; D is perhaps TRBD1 (5 bases). Germline CDR1 is PRHDT and CDR2 is FYEKMQ (reference sequence). Deletions cut 1 base from V and 5 bases from J, with 8 bases between. This CDR3 comprises 13 residues. The CDR3 reads CASSLDRSYGYTF. CDR3 in DNA: TGTGCCAGCAGCTTAGACAGGAGTTATGGCTACACCTTC.

The gene calls are TRBV27 and TRBJ2-5; D is possibly TRBD2 (5 bases). Deletions cut 2 bases from V and 4 bases from J, with 11 bases between. The CDR3 covers 14 residues. Germline V gives CDR1 MNHEY, CDR2 SMNVEV (reference sequence). The CDR3 reads CASSLRLFGETQYF. CDR3 sequence (DNA): TGTGCCAGCAGTTTACGACTATTCGGAGAGACCCAGTACTTC.

This chain links TRBV5-5 with TRBJ2-3; 9 bases align to TRBD2. The trim removed 0 bases at V and 3 bases at J, leaving 11 bases unmatched. This CDR3 contains 18 residues. Germline CDR1 SGHKS, CDR2 YYEKEE (reference sequence). Here the CDR3 DNA reads TGTGCCAGCAGCTTGGTCCCCTGGGGTAGCGGGGGAACAGATACGCAGTATTTT. It is translated as CASSLVPWGSGGTDTQYF.

The count of this clone is one. This rearrangement joins TRBV5-1 to TRBJ2-6; tentatively, D is TRBD2 (5 bases). The CDR3 spans 14 residues. The V end was cut by 1 base, the J end by 11 bases, with 13 bases between. Germline CDR1 is SGHRS and CDR2 is YFSETQ. The CDR3 DNA is TGCGCCAGCAGCTTGTATAGTGAGAGGGACGTCCTGACTTTC. This gives the protein CASSLYSERDVLTF.

This rearrangement joins TRBV19 to TRBJ2-7, with D perhaps matching TRBD2 (5 bases). The germline CDR1 and CDR2 sequences are LNHDA and SQIVND (reference sequence). The CDR3 loop spans 15 amino acids. V lost 6 bases and J 2 bases, leaving 17 bases between the germline ends. CDR3 nucleotide sequence: TGTGCCAGTAGGGAAGGACTCGCTGGGCCCTACGAGCAGTACTTC. Translating gives CASREGLAGPYEQYF. Drawing the rest from reference TRBV19 and TRBJ2-7, the complete variable domain is DGGITQSPKYLFRKEGQNVTLSCEQNLNHDAMYWYRQDPGQGLRLIYYSQIVNDFQKGDIAEGYSVSREKKESFPLTVTSAQKNPTAFYLCASREGLAGPYEQYFGPGTRLTVT.

The rearrangement uses TRBV29-1 and TRBJ2-5; 7 positions agree with TRBD2. From germline, CDR1 is SQVTM and CDR2 ANQGSEA. The CDR3 sequence is 13 residues long. V trimming: 7 bases; J trimming: 7 bases; junction bases outside the gene matches: 12. CDR3 region: CSAGRSGVGTQYF. The CDR3 region has the DNA TGCAGCGCCGGACGGAGCGGGGTGGGGACCCAGTACTTC.

This clone was seen a few times. The chain employs TRBV27 and TRBJ1-1; 7 bases agree with TRBD1. This CDR3 has 14 residues. Trimming took 3 bases from V and 1 from J; bases not matched to a gene: 2. Germline V gene data show CDR1 as MNHEY and CDR2 as SMNVEV (reference sequence). CDR3 DNA sequence: TGTGCCAGCAGTTTGGACAGGTCGAACACTGAAGCTTTCTTT. Translation gives CASSLDRSNTEAFF.